This T cell receptor (beta chain) is from a study of blood T cell repertoires in COVID-19. Across the whole study: PBMCs, B-cell-depleted T cells, or T cells provided the cDNA or gDNA that made up the material.

This clone was counted a few times. The ends were cut back, 3 bases at V and 0 bases at J, with 7 bases in the middle. Germline CDR1 is SGDLS and CDR2 is YYNGEE. The CDR3 is 14 residues long. Repertoires were generated with immunoSEQ multiplex PCR, while TCRdb's copy carries only in-frame clones and drops some. This table has 200,000 to 250,000 clones, roughly 86% appearing once. The sequencing input was peripheral blood. This receptor was identified in a woman aged 65 to 85 with active or convalescent COVID-19. The V and J genes are TRBV9 and TRBJ1-5, with D uncertain. The chain's CDR3 is CASSATDSNQPQHF. The CDR3, as DNA: TGTGCCAGCAGCGCAACTGATAGCAATCAGCCCCAGCATTTT.